The clone carrying this TCR beta chain showed up just a few times. What it binds is not known. The data are from a study of T cells after yellow fever vaccination. TCRdb reanalysed the 5' RACE reads using MiXCR and keeps one entry per CDR3 protein. The sample holds some 500,000 distinct CDR3 sequences, less than 15% seen once. Study-level points and caveats: On re-exposure, the response was weaker but peaked faster, at day 5 versus 15. Contaminants from the bulk population, in the form of abundant clonotypes, could be found in FACS-sorted repertoires.

This CDR3 is 15 amino acids long. V was cut by 2 bases and J by 4 bases, with 11 bases left in between. Germline lookup yields CDR1 SGHTA and CDR2 FQGNSA. This sample comprised PBMCs, obtained on the day of the yellow fever booster vaccination. The TCR was taken from a young man who received the YFV17D yellow fever vaccine. The J gene is TRBJ2-2, the V gene TRBV7-2; D gene unclear. The CDR3 spells CASSLRKLFTGELFF. As DNA, the CDR3 is TGTGCCAGCAGCTTAAGGAAACTGTTCACCGGGGAGCTGTTTTTT.